A single sample gave rise to the 22 T cell receptor beta chains below, sequenced in a study of beta chain features in type 1 diabetes. Sequencing targeted expressed TCRB transcripts, as all isolated RNA had been reverse transcribed. Profiling relied on immunoSEQ multiplex PCR, and the TCRdb table lists in-frame clones only, not all of them. This sample has around 690,000 clones; roughly an eighth occur once, and the top ten carry 0.09% to 0.15%. General observations from the study: Shortening that was moderate but significant affected the TCRB CDR3s of Type 1 diabetes patients in all four CD4+ subsets.

Their recognized antigens are unknown. Sequencing was performed on naive CD4+ T cells from blood. These receptors all come from a man aged 25-45 years with type 1 diabetes.

This chain uses TRBV13 with TRBJ2-7, with TRBD1 matching over 8 bases. The germline V gene has CDR1 PRHDT and CDR2 FYEKMQ (reference sequence). The trim removed 3 bases at V and 5 bases at J, leaving 9 bases unmatched. The CDR3 length is 15 residues. In DNA form, the CDR3 reads TGTGCCAGCAGCTTCCGGGACAGGCGGGTCCACGAGCAGTACTTC. This gives the protein CASSFRDRRVHEQYF.

V usage is TRBV29-1 and J usage is TRBJ2-3; TRBD2 aligns across 12 bases. J lost 2 bases, V lost 3 bases, and 15 bases had no gene match. Germline loops: CDR1 SQVTM, CDR2 ANQGSEA. The CDR3 length is 19 residues. The CDR3, as DNA: TGCAGCGTTGACCTGACAGTGACTAGCGGGGGACTTTTCACAGATACGCAGTATTTT. Protein product: CSVDLTVTSGGLFTDTQYF.

This clone was seen only a few times. The V and J genes are TRBV11-3 and TRBJ2-4; 8 nucleotides line up with TRBD1. The trim removed 2 bases at V and 2 bases at J, leaving 5 bases unmatched. CDR3 length: 16 residues. Germline loops: CDR1 SGHNT, CDR2 YENEEA. The CDR3 spells CASSLFRGQSKNIQYF. The CDR3 nucleotides are TGTGCCAGCAGCTTATTCAGGGGGCAGTCCAAAAACATTCAGTACTTC.

This chain connects TRBV5-8 to TRBJ1-1, with 7 bases aligning to TRBD1. J lost 4 bases, V lost 0 bases, and 0 bases had no gene match. CDR1 is SGHTS, CDR2 YDEGEE, per germline. The CDR3 runs to 13 residues. The CDR3 loop is CASSLDRGTEAFF. CDR3 nucleotide sequence: TGTGCCAGCAGCTTGGACAGGGGCACTGAAGCTTTCTTT.

In its sample, this clone was seen a few times. The V gene is TRBV7-2, the J gene TRBJ2-4; the D is unclear. This CDR3 comprises 12 residues. Germline V gene sequence: CDR1 SGHTA, CDR2 FQGNSA. The V end lost 5 bases, the J end lost 7 bases, and 9 bases lay between the germline ends. CDR3 bases: TGTGCCAGCAGCGAACCAACGAACATTCAGTACTTC. Amino acid sequence: CASSEPTNIQYF. Full variable domain (missing parts from reference TRBV7-2 and TRBJ2-4): GAGVSQSPSNKVTEKGKDVELRCDPISGHTALYWYRQSLGQGLEFLIYFQGNSAPDKSGLPSDRFSAERTGGSVSTLTIQRTQQEDSAVYLCASSEPTNIQYFGAGTRLSVL.

V gene TRBV4-2 combines with J gene TRBJ2-1; D might be TRBD2 (6 bases). The CDR3 spans 19 residues. Trimming removed 0 bases from V and 4 bases from J, with 22 bases in between. Germline CDR1 and CDR2: LGHNA and YNFKEQ. The CDR3 loop is CASSQDQRSEGGVYNEQFF. For the CDR3, the DNA is TGTGCCAGCAGCCAAGATCAGAGGTCAGAGGGCGGGGTATACAATGAGCAGTTCTTC.

This clone was counted a few times. The gene calls are TRBV7-2 and TRBJ2-3; tentatively, D is TRBD2 (6 bases). The CDR3 contains 14 residues. V was pared by 1 base and J by 6 bases, with 11 bases between. The germline V gene has CDR1 SGHTA and CDR2 FQGNSA. CDR3 residues: CASSLERGSDTQYF. In nucleotides, the CDR3 is TGTGCCAGCAGCTTAGAACGGGGGTCGGATACGCAGTATTTT.

The chain carries TRBV7-8 and TRBJ1-4; the D is unclear. Germline CDR1 and CDR2: SGHVS and FQNEAQ. CDR3 length: 12 amino acids. The V and J ends lost 5 bases and 11 bases respectively, with 12 bases between them. For the CDR3, the DNA is TGTGCCAGCAGCCCAGTGGACGGGAAACTGTTTTTT. Translating gives CASSPVDGKLFF.

This clone turned up a few times. The chain joins TRBV7-6 to TRBJ2-5; D may match TRBD1 or TRBD2 (5 bases each). The CDR3 runs 13 residues. Trimming cost V 5 bases and J 1 base, with 8 bases left between them. From germline, CDR1 is SGHVS and CDR2 FNYEAQ. The CDR3 DNA reads TGTGCCAGCAGCACTGGGGGCCAAGAGACCCAGTACTTC. Protein sequence: CASSTGGQETQYF.

In regard to this clone: The identical CDR3 is also encoded by other nucleotide sequences in the sample. V usage is TRBV29-1 and J usage is TRBJ1-1, with a tentative D call TRBD1 (6 bases). The V and J ends lost 4 bases and 4 bases respectively, with 10 bases between them. The CDR3 runs 12 residues. Germline CDR1 is SQVTM and CDR2 is ANQGSEA. The CDR3 reads CSVGGGGTEAFF. CDR3 in DNA: TGCAGCGTTGGTGGAGGGGGCACTGAAGCTTTCTTT.

V usage is TRBV6-5 and J usage is TRBJ2-5, with 10 bases matching TRBD2. Trimming cost V 7 bases and J 5 bases; bases outside gene matches: 7. The CDR3 has 14 residues. Germline loops: CDR1 MNHEY, CDR2 SVGAGI. CDR3 amino acids: CASTSGGAGETQYF. CDR3 in DNA: TGTGCCAGCACCAGCGGGGGGGCCGGGGAGACCCAGTACTTC.

The rearrangement uses TRBV2 and TRBJ2-2, with D possibly TRBD1 on 5 matching bases. Trimming shortened V by 6 bases and J by 7 bases, and 15 bases separated the two germline ends. The CDR3 has 14 amino acids. Germline CDR1 reads SNHLY; CDR2 reads FYNNEI. The CDR3 reads CASRGFRVDGELFF. The CDR3 nucleotides read TGTGCCAGCAGAGGGTTCAGGGTGGACGGGGAGCTGTTTTTT.

The chain carries TRBV5-6 and TRBJ2-5, with D maybe TRBD2 (6 bases). This CDR3 contains 14 residues. Trimming took off 4 bases at V and 4 bases at J, with 14 bases between the two ends. Germline CDR1 SGHDT, CDR2 YYEEEE. CDR3 sequence reads: CASSRRTGLETQYF. For the CDR3, the DNA is TGTGCCAGCAGCCGGAGAACGGGACTAGAGACCCAGTACTTC.

This clone was detected only a few times. Its ends do not fully match the called genes, so a read error is possible. The chain uses TRBV15 and TRBJ1-1; unclear D gene. Germline lookup yields CDR1 LNHNV and CDR2 YYDKDF (reference sequence). The length of the CDR3 is 15 residues. The CDR3: CATSREGAGNAEAFF. The CDR3, as DNA: TGTGCCACCAGCAGAGAGGGAGCGGGGAACGCTGAAGCTTTCTTT.

In its sample, this clone was seen a few times. Other DNA variants within this sample encode the same CDR3. As DNA, the CDR3 is TGTGCCAGTAGTATCGGAGGGAACTATGGCTACACCTTC. Residues: CASSIGGNYGYTF. The genes are TRBV19 and TRBJ1-2; no firm D call. V was cut by 3 bases and J by 2 bases, with 7 bases left in between. CDR1 LNHDA and CDR2 SQIVND come from the germline V gene (reference sequence). This CDR3 is built from 13 residues.

CDR3 nucleotide sequence: TGTGCCAGCAGCTTAGACACGTACTATGGCTACACCTTC. Translation: CASSLDTYYGYTF. The rearrangement joins TRBV7-9 to TRBJ1-2; D is unresolved. CDR1 is SEHNR, CDR2 FQNEAQ, per germline (reference sequence). Trimming took 1 base from V and 3 from J, leaving 6 bases between them. This CDR3 spans 13 amino acids.

The chain uses TRBV5-4 and TRBJ2-1, with TRBD1 identical over 7 bases. This CDR3 is 19 amino acids long. Germline CDR1 reads SGHNT; CDR2 reads YYREEE (reference sequence). Unmatched junction bases numbered 12, after V lost 0 bases and J lost 0 bases. CDR3 nucleotides: TGTGCCAGCAGCTTGGGGGCAGGGGGAAGCGCAAGCTCCTACAATGAGCAGTTCTTC. This encodes CASSLGAGGSASSYNEQFF.

CDR3 nucleotide sequence: TGCGCCAGCAGCCCGCCCCTAGCGGGGGTAGATACGCAGTATTTT. As protein: CASSPPLAGVDTQYF. The V and J genes are TRBV5-1 and TRBJ2-3; 10 nucleotides match TRBD2. The CDR3 sequence is 15 residues long. Germline-derived CDR1 and CDR2 are SGHRS and YFSETQ. The trim removed 4 bases at V and 5 bases at J, leaving 7 bases unmatched.

The CDR3 sequence: CASSQERFRGKNEQFF. The CDR3 DNA reads as TGCGCCAGCAGCCAAGAGAGGTTCAGGGGGAAGAATGAGCAGTTCTTC. The chain carries TRBV4-1 and TRBJ2-1, with 7 bases fitting TRBD1. Germline-derived CDR1 and CDR2 are MGHRA and YSYEKL. The CDR3 sequence is 16 residues long. The ends lost 0 bases at V and 7 bases at J; junction bases unmatched: 9.

The chain recombines TRBV11-2 with TRBJ2-7; 9 positions match TRBD1. This CDR3 is built from 15 residues. V was clipped by 6 bases and J by 5 bases; unmatched bases: 11. Germline values: CDR1 SGHAT, CDR2 FQNNGV. CDR3 DNA: TGTGCCAGCAGATATACCCGGGACAGGGTCCACGAGCAGTACTTC. This translates into CASRYTRDRVHEQYF.

This clone was seen a few times. The chain combines TRBV27 with TRBJ2-2, with 7 bases fitting TRBD1. Germline V gene lookup returns CDR1 MNHEY and CDR2 SMNVEV (reference sequence). The junction had 5 bases not matched to a gene; V was cut back by 1 base and J by 0 bases. This CDR3 has 17 amino acids. The CDR3 protein is CASSLLGQGANTGELFF. The CDR3, as DNA: TGTGCCAGCAGTTTATTGGGGCAGGGGGCGAACACCGGGGAGCTGTTTTTT.

V gene TRBV14 combines with J gene TRBJ2-6; D perhaps matches TRBD1 (5 bases). Germline CDR1 reads SGHDN; CDR2 reads FVKESK. The CDR3 has 15 amino acids. Trimming took off 2 bases at V and 2 bases at J, with 7 bases between the two ends. The CDR3 here is CASSQQGTGANVLTF. The CDR3 nucleotides are TGTGCCAGCAGCCAACAGGGAACTGGGGCCAACGTCCTGACTTTC.